The text below deals with one T cell receptor beta chain. Its antigen is not yet known. No quality values exist for individual bases; no much larger clone is one base distant. Using the deep immunoSEQ assay, TCR CDR3 regions were amplified from genomic DNA by multiplex PCR. Extracted genomic DNA from each cell subset was spread evenly across all wells of several immunoSEQ 96-well plates, with each plate serving as a replicate. Each replicate PCR for sorted subsets received 150 to 250 ng genomic DNA, equal to about 29,000 T cell genomes. Purified libraries were measured with a Qubit 3.0 fluorometer, size-checked on a Bioanalyzer 2100, and measured again with the KAPA Library Quantification kit. Every immunoSEQ 96-well plate was sequenced on a separate single-read 150-cycle Illumina NextSeq 550 flow cell. As for the original processing: The immunoSEQ output contained only junctional sequences without quality scores, so filtering could not match that applied to full-length reads. Sequences were annotated with PyIR, a Python wrapper for IgBLAST v1.9, and V/J genes and CDR3 were assigned using IMGT germline references. Reads were filtered out if the reads had weak V/J assignments (E-value above 1e-6), no CDR3, stop codons, out-of-frame junctions, or ambiguous translated residues. V3J clonotypes were defined as sequences sharing the same inferred V gene, J gene, and CDR3 amino acid sequence. To compute the percentage overlap between repertoires, the number of shared unique clonotypes was divided by the size of the smaller repertoire. Three approaches were used to assess repertoire richness: RTK rarefaction, the Chao1 estimator, and Recon v2.1 estimates of unobserved clonotypes. Generation probabilities were computed with OLGA for all TCRbeta clonotypes obtained by the gDNA method from several donors. Held by TCRdb, this immuneACCESS table contains in-frame sequences only and omits some clones. Under half of the omission traces to an unresolved V gene where checked; the cause of the rest is unknown. V, J and clone size are those of that table, while D and trimming were read from the DNA. The sample data list fewer than 1.6 million clones, and around 98.5% of these were observed just once. The top ten clones comprise about 0.4% of the sample.

The donors were healthy, HIV-negative adults who had no recently reported acute infections or vaccinations. All donors were Caucasian adults living in Nashville, Tennessee, USA. Magnetic negative selection was used to enrich CD4+ T cells, after which naive cells were positively selected on CD45RA and the negative fraction became the memory subset. After blood collection by leukapheresis, PBMCs were isolated using Ficoll-Histopaque density gradient centrifugation and then cryopreserved in the vapor phase of liquid nitrogen. Analytical flow cytometry was used to check the purity and quantity of every magnetically sorted T cell population. Genomic DNA was isolated from every sorted fraction and measured by UV absorbance on a Nanodrop 2000c. These data are taken from a study of shared clonotypes between healthy human individuals (dated by TCRdb to 2019 to 2021). For the wider study: The cohort included a few men and two women between 18 and 49 years of age. For each donor, three plates each were used for CD4 naive and CD4 memory, two plates were used for CD8 naive, and one plate was used for CD8 memory. Blood TCR repertoires of roughly five healthy adults were deeply sequenced to estimate repertoire size and the extent of clonotype sharing between individuals. To increase sequencing depth and limit assay-specific biases, different laboratories used diverse techniques to prepare libraries and sequence TCR repertoires. Each donor's leukapheresis produced roughly between roughly 0.9 and 9 billion PBMCs. Broader findings and caveats from the paper: Incomplete sequencing was indicated by rarefaction of sorted-subset datasets, despite the large sequencing depth. Sharing across a few donors was observed for around 5% of naive CD4, 3.5% of naive CD8, roughly 2.3% of memory CD4, and 0.4% of memory CD8 clonotypes. Based on pairwise subsampling, the degree of clonotype sharing among donors was expected to be affected by sequencing depth. Sampling was restricted to blood, and TCR repertoires in tissue are likely to differ from TCR repertoires in blood. Compared with non-shared clonotypes, clonotypes shared by all four sorted-subset donors had higher generation probabilities. Naive subsets generally had larger estimated clonotype richness than memory subsets. The small number of donors limited the genetic and exposure-history diversity represented.

V loses 1 base at its end and J loses 2 bases; junction bases beyond the gene matches: 7. In the germline V gene, CDR1 corresponds to SGHRS and CDR2 to YFSETQ. Spanning cysteine to phenylalanine, the CDR3 consists of 17 amino acids. Only the CDR3 DNA is retained, 51 bases long and in frame from the first base. This clonotype originated in a man younger than 40 in good health. This chain is built from TRBV5-1 and TRBJ2-3; TRBD2 aligns with 10 central bases. Source material: naive CD4+ T cells sorted from blood. Interpreted using the paper, the cell subset or site label stands for: CD45RA+ positively selected. The CDR3 sequence is CASSLIPGTSDTDTQYF. The bases read TGCGCCAGCAGCTTGATCCCCGGGACTAGCGACACAGATACGCAGTATTTT.